The source of this T cell receptor (beta chain) is a study of shared clonotypes between healthy human individuals. The CD4+ fraction was divided into a CD45RA+ naive subset and a CD45RA-negative memory subset. From germline, CDR1 is SGDLS and CDR2 YYNGEE. J lost 4 bases, V lost 4 bases, and 8 bases had no gene match. This CDR3 has 15 amino acids. Some clones are missing from TCRdb's copy, which holds only in-frame ones; the method was immunoSEQ multiplex PCR. This table has 1,500,000 or so clones, less than 99% appearing once. Material for sequencing was naive CD4+ T cells sorted from blood. The subset here: CD45RA+ positively selected. The clonotype was recovered from a man aged 25-45 years in good health. The chain recombines TRBV9 with TRBJ2-3, with 8 positions matching TRBD2. The CDR3 nucleotides read TGTGCCAGCAGCATTAGCGGGGAGGTTGCAGATACGCAGTATTTT. Translating it yields CASSISGEVADTQYF. Based on the CDR3 plus reference TRBV9 and TRBJ2-3, the full variable domain is DSGVTQTPKHLITATGQRVTLRCSPRSGDLSVYWYQQSLDQGLQFLIQYYNGEERAKGNILERFSAQQFPDLHSELNLSSLELGDSALYFCASSISGEVADTQYFGPGTRLTVL.